This entry describes one T cell receptor beta chain. Which cohort a participant joined came from the clinical history participants gave. The CDR3 runs 14 residues. Looked up from germline, CDR1 is MDHEN and CDR2 is SYDVKM. V shed 6 bases, J shed 2 bases, and the junction held 5 bases outside the gene matches. The entry originates in a study of blood T cell repertoires in COVID-19. Study in general: Sites in the United States, Italy and Spain provided acute and convalescent COVID-19 samples. PBMCs, B-cell-depleted T cells, or T cells provided the cDNA or gDNA that made up the material.

Authors' data handling: Amplification of reference gene primers provided the estimated nucleated cell counts. Only in-frame clones appear in the TCRdb table, and some are missing; sequencing was by immunoSEQ multiplex PCR. V and J calls and clone size follow that table, whereas D and trimming were derived from the DNA. The top ten clones hold 3.5% to 4.5% of a sample with just over 300,000 clones, 90% of them seen once. The chain joins TRBV28 to TRBJ1-2, with 8 positions matching TRBD1. The source material was PBMCs or T cells enriched from blood (not recorded which). The receptor's source is a young woman with acute COVID-19. CDR3 nucleotides: TGTGCCAGCAGGGAAGGGACAGGCAACTATGGCTACACCTTC. Its translation is CASREGTGNYGYTF.